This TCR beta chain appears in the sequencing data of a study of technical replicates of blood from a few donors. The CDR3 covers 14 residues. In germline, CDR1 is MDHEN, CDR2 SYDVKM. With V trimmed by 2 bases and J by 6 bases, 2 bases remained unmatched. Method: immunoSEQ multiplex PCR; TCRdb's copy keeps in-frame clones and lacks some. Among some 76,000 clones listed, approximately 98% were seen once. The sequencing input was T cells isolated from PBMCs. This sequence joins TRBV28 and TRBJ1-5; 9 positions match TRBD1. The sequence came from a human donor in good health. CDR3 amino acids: CASSLDRGSQPQHF. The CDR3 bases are TGTGCCAGCAGTTTAGACAGGGGGAGTCAGCCCCAGCATTTT.